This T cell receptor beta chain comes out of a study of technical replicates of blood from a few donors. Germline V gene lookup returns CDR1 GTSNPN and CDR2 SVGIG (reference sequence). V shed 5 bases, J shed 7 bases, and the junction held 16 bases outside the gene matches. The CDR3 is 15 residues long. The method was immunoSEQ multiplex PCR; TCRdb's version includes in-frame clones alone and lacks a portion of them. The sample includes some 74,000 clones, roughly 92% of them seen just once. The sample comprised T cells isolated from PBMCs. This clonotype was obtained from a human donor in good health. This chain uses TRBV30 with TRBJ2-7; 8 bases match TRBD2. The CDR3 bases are TGTGCCTGGGCCGGAACTAGCGGAGGACCGGGGGAGCAGTACTTC. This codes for CAWAGTSGGPGEQYF.